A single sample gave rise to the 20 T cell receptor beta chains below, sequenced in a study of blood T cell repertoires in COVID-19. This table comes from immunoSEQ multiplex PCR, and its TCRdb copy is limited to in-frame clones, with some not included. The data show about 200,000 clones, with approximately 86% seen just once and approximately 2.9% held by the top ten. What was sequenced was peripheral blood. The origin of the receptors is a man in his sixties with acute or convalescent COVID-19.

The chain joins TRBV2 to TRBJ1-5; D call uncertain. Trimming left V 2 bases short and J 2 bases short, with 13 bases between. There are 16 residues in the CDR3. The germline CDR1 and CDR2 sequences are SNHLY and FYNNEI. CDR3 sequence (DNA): TGTGCCAGCAGTGAAAACTTCAGTCAGGGCAATCAGCCCCAGCATTTT. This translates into CASSENFSQGNQPQHF.

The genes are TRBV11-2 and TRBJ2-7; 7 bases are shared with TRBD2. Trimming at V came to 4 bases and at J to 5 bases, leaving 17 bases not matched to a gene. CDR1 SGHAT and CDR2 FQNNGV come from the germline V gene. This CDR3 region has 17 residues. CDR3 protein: CASSYRGEGPLRDEQYF. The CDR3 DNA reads TGTGCCAGCAGCTATCGGGGGGAGGGTCCTCTTCGAGACGAGCAGTACTTC.

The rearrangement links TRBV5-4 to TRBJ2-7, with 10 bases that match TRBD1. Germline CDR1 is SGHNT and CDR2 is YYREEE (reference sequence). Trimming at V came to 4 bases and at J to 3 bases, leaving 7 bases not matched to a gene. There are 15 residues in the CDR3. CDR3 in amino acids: CASSPRDRGNYEQYF. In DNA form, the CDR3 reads TGTGCCAGCAGCCCCCGGGACAGGGGCAACTACGAGCAGTACTTC.

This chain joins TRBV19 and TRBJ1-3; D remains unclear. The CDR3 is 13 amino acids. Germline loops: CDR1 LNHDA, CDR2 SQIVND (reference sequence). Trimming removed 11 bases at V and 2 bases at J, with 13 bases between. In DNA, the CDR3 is TGTGCCTCGAATAACCCGGCTGGAAACACCATATATTTT. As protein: CASNNPAGNTIYF.

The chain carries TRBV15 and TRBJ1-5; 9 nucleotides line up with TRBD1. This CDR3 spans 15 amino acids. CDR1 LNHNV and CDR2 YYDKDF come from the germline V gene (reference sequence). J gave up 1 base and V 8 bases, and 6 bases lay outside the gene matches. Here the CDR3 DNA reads TGTGCCACCGCGGCGGACAGGGGAAGCAATCAGCCCCAGCATTTT. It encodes CATAADRGSNQPQHF.

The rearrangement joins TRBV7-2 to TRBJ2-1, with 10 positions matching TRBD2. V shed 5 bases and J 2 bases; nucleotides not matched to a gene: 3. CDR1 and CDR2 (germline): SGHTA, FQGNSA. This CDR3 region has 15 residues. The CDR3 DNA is TGTGCCAGCAGCCCCAGCGGGGGGGCCTACAATGAGCAGTTCTTC. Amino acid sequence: CASSPSGGAYNEQFF. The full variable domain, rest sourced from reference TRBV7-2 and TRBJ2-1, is GAGVSQSPSNKVTEKGKDVELRCDPISGHTALYWYRQSLGQGLEFLIYFQGNSAPDKSGLPSDRFSAERTGGSVSTLTIQRTQQEDSAVYLCASSPSGGAYNEQFFGPGTRLTVL.

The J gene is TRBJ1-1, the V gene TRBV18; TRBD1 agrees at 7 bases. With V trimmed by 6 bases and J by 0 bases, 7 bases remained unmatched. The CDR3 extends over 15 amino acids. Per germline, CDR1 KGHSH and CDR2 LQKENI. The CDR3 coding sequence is TGTGCCAGCTCGCCCGGACAGGCGATGAACACTGAAGCTTTCTTT. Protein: CASSPGQAMNTEAFF.

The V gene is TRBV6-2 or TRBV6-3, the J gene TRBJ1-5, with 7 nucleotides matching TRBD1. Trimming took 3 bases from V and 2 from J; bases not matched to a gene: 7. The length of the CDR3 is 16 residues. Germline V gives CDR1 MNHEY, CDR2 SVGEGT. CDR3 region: CASSYLIGQGNQPQHF. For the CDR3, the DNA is TGTGCCAGCAGTTATCTTATTGGACAGGGCAATCAGCCCCAGCATTTT.

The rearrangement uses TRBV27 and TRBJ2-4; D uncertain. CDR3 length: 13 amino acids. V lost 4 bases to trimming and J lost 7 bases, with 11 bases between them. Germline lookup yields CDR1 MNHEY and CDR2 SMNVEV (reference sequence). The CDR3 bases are TGTGCCAGCAGTTCGGAAACAGTCAACATTCAGTACTTC. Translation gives CASSSETVNIQYF.

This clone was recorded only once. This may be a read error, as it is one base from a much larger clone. The CDR3 sequence: CASSRTGGTDTQYF. For the CDR3, the DNA is TGTGCCAGCAGCCGGACAGGGGGCACAGATACGCAGTATTTT. The rearrangement uses TRBV28 and TRBJ2-3; 9 bases line up with TRBD1. The CDR3 has 14 amino acids. CDR1 is MDHEN and CDR2 is SYDVKM in the germline V gene. Trimming took 6 bases from V and 1 from J; bases not matched to a gene: 2.

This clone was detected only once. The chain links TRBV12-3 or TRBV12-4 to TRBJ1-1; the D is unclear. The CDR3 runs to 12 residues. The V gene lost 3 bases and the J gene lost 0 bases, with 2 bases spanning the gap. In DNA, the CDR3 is TGTGCCAGCAGTTTCGTGAACACTGAAGCTTTCTTT. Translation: CASSFVNTEAFF.

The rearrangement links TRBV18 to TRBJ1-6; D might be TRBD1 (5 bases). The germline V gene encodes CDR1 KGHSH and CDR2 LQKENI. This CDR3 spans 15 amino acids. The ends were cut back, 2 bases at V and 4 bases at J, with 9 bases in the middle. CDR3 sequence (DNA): TGTGCCAGCTCACCAGGGGGGACGTATAATTCACCCCTCCACTTT. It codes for CASSPGGTYNSPLHF.

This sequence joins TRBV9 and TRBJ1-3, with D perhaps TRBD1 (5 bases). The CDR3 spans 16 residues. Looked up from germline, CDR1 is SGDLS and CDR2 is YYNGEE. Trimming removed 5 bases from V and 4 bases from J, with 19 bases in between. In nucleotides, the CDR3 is TGTGCCAGCAGTTTCAGCGGGGGTAAGGCAGGAAACACCATATATTTT. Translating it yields CASSFSGGKAGNTIYF. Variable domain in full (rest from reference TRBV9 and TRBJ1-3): DSGVTQTPKHLITATGQRVTLRCSPRSGDLSVYWYQQSLDQGLQFLIQYYNGEERAKGNILERFSAQQFPDLHSELNLSSLELGDSALYFCASSFSGGKAGNTIYFGEGSWLTVV.

The CDR3 sequence: CARSFFRDRGNQPQHF. CDR3 coding DNA: TGTGCCAGAAGCTTTTTCCGGGACAGGGGCAATCAGCCCCAGCATTTT. The chain has TRBV5-3 and TRBJ1-5; 9 bases agree with TRBD1. TRBV5-3 qualifies as an ORF whose function is uncertain. This CDR3 contains 16 residues. V lost 2 bases and J lost 2; bases outside the gene matches: 5.

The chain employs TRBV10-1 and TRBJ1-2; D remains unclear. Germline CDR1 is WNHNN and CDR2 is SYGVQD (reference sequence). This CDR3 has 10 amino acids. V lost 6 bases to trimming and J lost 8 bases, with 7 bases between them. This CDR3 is CASRSRGYTF. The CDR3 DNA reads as TGCGCCAGCAGATCGAGAGGCTACACCTTC.

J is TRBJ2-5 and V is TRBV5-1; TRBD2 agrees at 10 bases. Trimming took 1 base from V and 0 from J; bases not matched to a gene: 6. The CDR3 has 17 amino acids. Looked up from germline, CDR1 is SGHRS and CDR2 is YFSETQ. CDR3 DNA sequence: TGCGCCAGCAGCTTGCCCCGGACTAGCGGATACCAAGAGACCCAGTACTTC. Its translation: CASSLPRTSGYQETQYF. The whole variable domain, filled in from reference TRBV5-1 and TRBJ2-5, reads KAGVTQTPRYLIKTRGQQVTLSCSPISGHRSVSWYQQTPGQGLQFLFEYFSETQRNKGNFPGRFSGRQFSNSRSEMNVSTLELGDSALYLCASSLPRTSGYQETQYFGPGTRLLVL.

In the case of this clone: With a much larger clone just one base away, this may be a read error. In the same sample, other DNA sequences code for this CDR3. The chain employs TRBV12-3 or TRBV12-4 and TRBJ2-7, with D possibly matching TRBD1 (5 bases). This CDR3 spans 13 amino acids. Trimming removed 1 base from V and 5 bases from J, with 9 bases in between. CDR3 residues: CASSLGAGHEQYF. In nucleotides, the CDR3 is TGTGCCAGCAGTTTAGGCGCAGGGCACGAGCAGTACTTC.

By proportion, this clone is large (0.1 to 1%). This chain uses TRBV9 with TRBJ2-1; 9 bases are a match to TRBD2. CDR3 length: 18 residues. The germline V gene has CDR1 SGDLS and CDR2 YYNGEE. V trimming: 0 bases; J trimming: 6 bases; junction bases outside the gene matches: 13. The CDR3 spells CASSVGGSGGPRSNEQFF. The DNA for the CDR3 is TGTGCCAGCAGCGTAGGGGGTAGCGGGGGCCCTCGGAGCAATGAGCAGTTCTTC.

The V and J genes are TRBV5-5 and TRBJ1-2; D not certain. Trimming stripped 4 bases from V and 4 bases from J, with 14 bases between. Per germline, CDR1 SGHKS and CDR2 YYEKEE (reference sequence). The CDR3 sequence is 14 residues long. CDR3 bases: TGTGCCAGCAGCGAGGGCCCCGAGGGCTATGGCTACACCTTC. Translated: CASSEGPEGYGYTF.

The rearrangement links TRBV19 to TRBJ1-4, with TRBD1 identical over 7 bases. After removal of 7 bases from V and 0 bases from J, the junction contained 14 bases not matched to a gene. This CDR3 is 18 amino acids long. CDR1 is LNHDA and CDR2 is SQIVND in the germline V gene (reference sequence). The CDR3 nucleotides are TGTGCCAGTATTCCCCGGGACAGACTAAGTGCAACTAATGAAAAACTGTTTTTT. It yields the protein CASIPRDRLSATNEKLFF. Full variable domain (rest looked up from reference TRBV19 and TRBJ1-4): DGGITQSPKYLFRKEGQNVTLSCEQNLNHDAMYWYRQDPGQGLRLIYYSQIVNDFQKGDIAEGYSVSREKKESFPLTVTSAQKNPTAFYLCASIPRDRLSATNEKLFFGSGTQLSVL.